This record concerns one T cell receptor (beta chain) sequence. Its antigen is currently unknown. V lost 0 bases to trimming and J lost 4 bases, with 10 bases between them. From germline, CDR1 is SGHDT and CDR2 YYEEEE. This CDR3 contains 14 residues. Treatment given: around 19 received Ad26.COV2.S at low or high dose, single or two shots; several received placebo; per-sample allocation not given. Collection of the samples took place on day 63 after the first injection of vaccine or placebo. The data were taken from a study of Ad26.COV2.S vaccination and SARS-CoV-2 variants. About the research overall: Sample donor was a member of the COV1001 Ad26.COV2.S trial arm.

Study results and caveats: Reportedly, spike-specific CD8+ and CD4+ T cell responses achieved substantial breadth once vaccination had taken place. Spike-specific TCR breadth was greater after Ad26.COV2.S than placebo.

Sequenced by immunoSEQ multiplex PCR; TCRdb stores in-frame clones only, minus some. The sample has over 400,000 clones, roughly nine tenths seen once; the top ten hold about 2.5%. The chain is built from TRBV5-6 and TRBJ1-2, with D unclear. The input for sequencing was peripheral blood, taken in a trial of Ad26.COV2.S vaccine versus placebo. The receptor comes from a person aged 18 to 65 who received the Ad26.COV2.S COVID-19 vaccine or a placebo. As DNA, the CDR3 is TGTGCCAGCAGCTTGGATAGATGGGGCTATGGCTACACCTTC. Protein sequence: CASSLDRWGYGYTF.